Following are 20 T cell receptor beta chains from one sample sequenced in a study of cytomegalovirus exposure and HLA in healthy donors. Primers included in the PCR were 60 Vbeta and 13 Jbeta primers. TCRdb's table, derived via immunoSEQ multiplex PCR, lists solely in-frame clones and lacks some. The sample yields 150,000 to 200,000 clones, 82% seen once. Input material: PBMCs. Receptors were obtained from a boy aged 2-9 years in good health and CMV-seronegative.

This clone was found a few times. This rearrangement joins TRBV19 to TRBJ2-2; D unresolved. CDR1 is LNHDA, CDR2 SQIVND, per germline (reference sequence). CDR3 length equals 12 residues. V dropped 6 bases and J dropped 3 bases, with 5 bases sitting between them. The CDR3 DNA is TGTGCCAGTAGCCCCTACACCGGGGAGCTGTTTTTT. This translates into CASSPYTGELFF.

The chain joins TRBV4-3 to TRBJ1-4; tentative D call: TRBD1 (5 bases). Germline CDR1 LGHNA, CDR2 YSLEER. The V gene lost 4 bases and the J gene lost 4 bases, with 19 bases spanning the gap. The CDR3 totals 17 residues. The DNA for the CDR3 is TGCGCCAGCAGCCCCGATCCAAATACAGGCATTAATGAAAAACTGTTTTTT. Its translation: CASSPDPNTGINEKLFF.

The chain is built from TRBV6-4 and TRBJ1-3; tentatively, D is TRBD1 (5 bases). Deletions cut 7 bases from V and 7 bases from J, with 14 bases between. The CDR3 loop spans 13 amino acids. From germline, CDR1 is MRHNA and CDR2 SNTAGT. The CDR3 DNA sequence: TGTGCCAGCATTCCGGCGGGGGGGAACACCATATATTTT. Amino acid sequence: CASIPAGGNTIYF.

The CDR3 protein is CASSRGGQGVLDEQYF. In DNA form, the CDR3 reads TGTGCCAGCTCACGTGGGGGACAGGGGGTTTTGGACGAGCAGTACTTC. The V gene is TRBV18, the J gene TRBJ2-7, with TRBD1 identical over 11 bases. The J segment lost 5 bases and the V segment lost 4 bases, leaving 10 bases of the junction unmatched. Germline V gene data show CDR1 as KGHSH and CDR2 as LQKENI. The CDR3 spans 16 residues. Using reference TRBV18 and TRBJ2-7 for the parts outside the CDR3, the full variable domain is NAGVMQNPRHLVRRRGQEARLRCSPMKGHSHVYWYRQLPEEGLKFMVYLQKENIIDESGMPKERFSAEFPKEGPSILRIQQVVRGDSAAYFCASSRGGQGVLDEQYFGPGTRLTVT.

V usage is TRBV7-9 and J usage is TRBJ1-1, with 8 positions matching TRBD1. The germline V gene encodes CDR1 SEHNR and CDR2 FQNEAQ (reference sequence). CDR3 length: 17 residues. V shed 4 bases and J 1 base; nucleotides not matched to a gene: 11. The CDR3: CASSSSADRGPNTEAFF. CDR3 nucleotide sequence: TGTGCCAGCAGCTCTTCCGCTGACAGGGGCCCGAACACTGAAGCTTTCTTT.

This clone was seen more than once but under ten times. V and J are TRBV5-1 and TRBJ2-7; D possibly corresponds to TRBD1 (6 bases). The CDR3 consists of 19 residues. Germline V gives CDR1 SGHRS, CDR2 YFSETQ. Trimming removed 3 bases from V and 2 bases from J, with 27 bases in between. CDR3 residues: CASSSWQAQTGQPAYEQYF. The CDR3 DNA follows: TGCGCCAGCAGCTCCTGGCAGGCGCAAACCGGACAGCCCGCCTACGAGCAGTACTTC.

The CDR3 region is CASTGTRNTEAFF. The CDR3 nucleotides read TGTGCCAGTACGGGGACAAGGAACACTGAAGCTTTCTTT. The rearrangement links TRBV19 to TRBJ1-1, with D possibly being TRBD1 (6 bases). Germline V lookup: CDR1 LNHDA, CDR2 SQIVND (reference sequence). V was pared by 7 bases and J by 1 base, with 10 bases between. The CDR3 has 13 residues.

This clone was detected only a few times. This chain links TRBV7-3 with TRBJ2-1; 12 positions match TRBD2. With 4 bases clipped from V and 7 bases from J, the junction kept 8 bases outside the gene matches. Germline V gene data show CDR1 as SGHTA and CDR2 as FQGTGA. The CDR3 is 16 residues long. CDR3 residues: CASSSTGTSGLNEQFF. DNA for the CDR3: TGTGCCAGCAGCTCCACAGGGACTAGCGGGCTGAATGAGCAGTTCTTC. Combining the CDR3 with reference TRBV7-3 and TRBJ2-1 gives the whole variable domain GAGVSQTPSNKVTEKGKYVELRCDPISGHTALYWYRQSLGQGPEFLIYFQGTGAADDSGLPNDRFFAVRPEGSVSTLKIQRTERGDSAVYLCASSSTGTSGLNEQFFGPGTRLTVL.

The chain recombines TRBV10-3 with TRBJ2-1; 9 bases agree with TRBD2. CDR3 length: 15 residues. Germline V gene data show CDR1 as ENHRY and CDR2 as SYGVKD. V shed 6 bases and J 7 bases; nucleotides not matched to a gene: 10. The CDR3 DNA is TGTGCCATCAGACTCTCGGGCGGGGGGGTAAATGAGCAGTTCTTC. It yields the protein CAIRLSGGGVNEQFF.

This clone was detected a few times. The rearrangement uses TRBV6-6 and TRBJ1-6, with D tentatively TRBD1 (5 bases). The CDR3 is 14 amino acids. Germline V gives CDR1 MNHNY, CDR2 SVGAGI (reference sequence). V lost 6 bases and J 7 bases, leaving 13 bases between the germline ends. CDR3 region: CASRRAGPNSPLHF. DNA for the CDR3: TGTGCCAGCAGGAGAGCGGGGCCCAATTCACCCCTCCACTTT.

The J gene is TRBJ2-1, the V gene TRBV2; 12 bases are shared with TRBD2. The V and J ends lost 8 bases and 9 bases, in that order; junction bases with no gene match: 20. CDR1 and CDR2 from the germline V gene are SNHLY and FYNNEI. The CDR3 totals 18 residues. CDR3 in DNA: TGTGCCAGCTCCAGGCTAGCGGGGGGGCCGACTGTTGGGTCTGAGCAGTTCTTC. It translates to CASSRLAGGPTVGSEQFF.

The chain uses TRBV7-8 and TRBJ1-2, with a weak D call TRBD1 (6 bases). Germline V gene lookup returns CDR1 SGHVS and CDR2 FQNEAQ. With 4 bases removed from V and 3 bases from J, the gap between germline ends came to 15 bases. The CDR3 spans 15 residues. The CDR3 DNA follows: TGTGCCAGCAGCTCCCCCCCGACAGGCCACTATGGCTACACCTTC. Its protein is CASSSPPTGHYGYTF.

The chain joins TRBV6-6 to TRBJ2-7; no firm D call. The CDR3 runs 15 residues. Germline loops: CDR1 MNHNY, CDR2 SVGAGI (reference sequence). V was pared by 0 bases and J by 4 bases, with 13 bases between. The CDR3 here is CASSYSKKTVYEQYF. Written as DNA, the CDR3 is TGTGCCAGCAGTTACTCGAAGAAAACAGTGTACGAGCAGTACTTC.

The chain carries TRBV19 and TRBJ2-2; TRBD2 matches 10 bases. The CDR3 is 14 residues long. Germline V CDR1 and CDR2: LNHDA, SQIVND (reference sequence). Losses at the gene ends were 9 bases for V and 4 bases for J; bases not matched to a gene: 5. CDR3 DNA: TGTGCCAGCCAGCGGGGGGGCCTCACCGGGGAGCTGTTTTTT. Protein product: CASQRGGLTGELFF. Drawing the rest from reference TRBV19 and TRBJ2-2, the complete variable domain is DGGITQSPKYLFRKEGQNVTLSCEQNLNHDAMYWYRQDPGQGLRLIYYSQIVNDFQKGDIAEGYSVSREKKESFPLTVTSAQKNPTAFYLCASQRGGLTGELFFGEGSRLTVL.

J is TRBJ1-2 and V is TRBV7-9; 10 bases line up with TRBD1. The CDR3 covers 15 residues. V lost 2 bases and J lost 4; bases outside the gene matches: 4. Germline V CDR1 and CDR2: SEHNR, FQNEAQ (reference sequence). DNA for the CDR3: TGTGCCAGCAGCTTACCCGGACAGGGGGGCTATGGCTACACCTTC. This gives the protein CASSLPGQGGYGYTF.

The V and J genes are TRBV5-4 and TRBJ1-2, with a possible D match to TRBD1 (5 bases). This CDR3 has 18 residues. Germline CDR1 reads SGHNT; CDR2 reads YYREEE (reference sequence). Trimming removed 2 bases from V and 2 bases from J, with 22 bases in between. The CDR3 sequence is CASSLGASGAMVNYGYTF. The CDR3, as DNA: TGTGCCAGCAGCTTAGGGGCCAGTGGGGCCATGGTCAACTATGGCTACACCTTC.

The chain couples TRBV4-1 to TRBJ1-5; TRBD1 matches at 9 bases. Germline lookup yields CDR1 MGHRA and CDR2 YSYEKL. The J segment lost 7 bases and the V segment lost 4 bases, leaving 8 bases of the junction unmatched. The CDR3 totals 15 residues. CDR3 sequence reads: CASSPGGGTGQPQHF. The CDR3 DNA follows: TGCGCCAGCAGCCCAGGGGGGGGGACAGGGCAGCCCCAGCATTTT.

The rearrangement links TRBV19 to TRBJ1-1, with D hard to call. Germline values: CDR1 LNHDA, CDR2 SQIVND (reference sequence). This CDR3 contains 15 residues. V was trimmed by 0 bases and J by 0 bases, leaving 8 bases between them. The chain's CDR3 is CASSIDEGLNTEAFF. The CDR3 DNA reads TGTGCCAGTAGTATAGATGAGGGATTGAACACTGAAGCTTTCTTT.

The chain employs TRBV9 and TRBJ2-7, with TRBD2 as a possible D gene (6 bases). V lost 5 bases and J lost 7, with 22 bases in between. The V gene's germline CDR1 is SGDLS and CDR2 YYNGEE. CDR3 length equals 15 residues. This chain's CDR3 is CASSAPGTVLGEQYF. DNA of the CDR3: TGTGCCAGCAGTGCCCCAGGGACTGTCCTTGGAGAGCAGTACTTC.

The chain couples TRBV27 to TRBJ2-7; 12 bases agree with TRBD1. Germline V gene sequence: CDR1 MNHEY, CDR2 SMNVEV (reference sequence). CDR3 length: 14 residues. After removal of 8 bases from V and 6 bases from J, the junction contained 8 bases not matched to a gene. This CDR3 is CASRRGQGAGEQYF. In nucleotides, the CDR3 is TGTGCCAGCCGGAGGGGACAGGGGGCCGGCGAGCAGTACTTC.